Presented here are 29 T cell receptor beta chains from one specimen sequenced in a study of T cell repertoires in cytomegalovirus infection (dated by TCRdb to between 2019 and 2020). The instrument was an Illumina HiSeq 1500. TCRdb trimmed public reads at Q25 via fastp, called clones via MiXCR and kept in-frame beta chains. Rows with a matching CDR3 protein are joined into one entry that keeps the most common DNA and genes. This sample lists about 700,000 distinct CDR3 sequences; around 35% were detected once. Roughly 18% of the sample comes from the top ten. Their antigen targets remain unknown. The sample's treatment or condition label, in plain terms: in vitro stimulation with specific CMV peptide epitopes to enrich CMV-specific T cells. Sequenced material: cultured PBMCs, taken from culture after CMV antigen stimulation. These TCRs come from a human donor in good health (CMV status not recorded). Some clones in this sample may be carry-over from other donors' samples.

Ten or more counts support this clonotype. The genes are TRBV7-8 and TRBJ2-1, with 7 bases aligning to TRBD2. V lost 3 bases and J lost 6; bases outside the gene matches: 17. The CDR3 sequence is 18 residues long. Germline loops: CDR1 SGHVS, CDR2 FQNEAQ. For the CDR3, the DNA is TGTGCCAGCAGCTTGAGCTGGCTAGCGGTCATACAAACCAATGAGCAGTTCTTC. Its protein product is CASSLSWLAVIQTNEQFF.

This clonotype was seen a handful of times. The chain couples TRBV6-1 to TRBJ2-4; the D is unclear. This CDR3 has 13 residues. V dropped 1 base and J dropped 10 bases, with 11 bases sitting between them. Germline CDR1 and CDR2: MNHNS and SASEGT. The CDR3 region has the DNA TGTGCCAGCAGTGAAGGGAGAGCAAGGATTCAGTACTTC. This sequence encodes CASSEGRARIQYF.

This chain uses TRBV7-2 with TRBJ2-3; D unclear. This CDR3 has 12 amino acids. Germline CDR1 reads SGHTA; CDR2 reads FQGNSA. V lost 3 bases, J lost 5 bases, and 6 bases lay in between. CDR3 loop: CASSFPLDTQYF. The CDR3 DNA is TGTGCCAGCAGCTTTCCCTTAGATACGCAGTATTTT.

The CDR3: CSARDLAGSYEQYF. The DNA for the CDR3 is TGCAGTGCTAGAGATCTGGCGGGGAGCTACGAGCAGTACTTC. The chain has TRBV20-1 and TRBJ2-7; weak D call: TRBD2 (6 bases). The CDR3 is 14 amino acids. Per germline, CDR1 DFQATT and CDR2 SNEGSKA (reference sequence). Trimming cost V 0 bases and J 3 bases, with 12 bases left between them.

There are a few counts of this clonotype. The V call is TRBV6-1, the J call TRBJ2-5; 11 bases fit TRBD2. V lost 6 bases to trimming and J lost 1 base; unmatched junction nucleotides: 4. This CDR3 has 15 amino acids. Germline values: CDR1 MNHNS, CDR2 SASEGT. DNA for the CDR3: TGTGCCAGCAGGGATAGCGGGAGGGCCCAAGAGACCCAGTACTTC. Protein: CASRDSGRAQETQYF.

The chain's CDR3 is CASSLEGQGVEKLFF. CDR3 bases: TGTGCCAGCAGCTTAGAAGGCCAGGGGGTTGAAAAACTGTTTTTT. The V gene is TRBV7-2, the J gene TRBJ1-4, with 7 nucleotides matching TRBD1. V trimming: 1 base; J trimming: 7 bases; junction bases outside the gene matches: 6. CDR3 length: 15 residues. Germline CDR1 is SGHTA and CDR2 is FQGNSA.

This clonotype was counted only a few times. This sequence joins TRBV11-2 and TRBJ2-3, with a weak D call TRBD1 (8 bases). The CDR3 is made up of 15 amino acids. V was pared by 1 base and J by 7 bases, with 15 bases between. Germline CDR1 and CDR2: SGHAT and FQNNGV. CDR3 sequence: CASSLGAQGGNTQYF. CDR3 DNA sequence: TGTGCCAGCAGCTTAGGTGCACAGGGGGGGAATACGCAGTATTTT. Supplemented by reference TRBV11-2 and TRBJ2-3, the full variable domain reads EAGVAQSPRYKIIEKRQSVAFWCNPISGHATLYWYQQILGQGPKLLIQFQNNGVVDDSQLPKDRFSAERLKGVDSTLKIQPAKLEDSAVYLCASSLGAQGGNTQYFGPGTRLTVL.

The chain joins TRBV6-2 or TRBV6-3 to TRBJ2-3; 8 bases agree with TRBD1. Germline CDR1 is MNHEY and CDR2 is SVGEGT. The CDR3 totals 15 residues. V was clipped by 5 bases and J by 2 bases; unmatched bases: 6. CDR3 DNA sequence: TGTGCCAGCAGTAGGACAGGGCAACTCACAGATACGCAGTATTTT. Its protein is CASSRTGQLTDTQYF.

This clonotype was observed a handful of times. The V gene is TRBV6-1, the J gene TRBJ2-1, with 10 bases aligning to TRBD2. The junction had 4 bases not matched to a gene; V was cut back by 3 bases and J by 5 bases. Germline values: CDR1 MNHNS, CDR2 SASEGT. The CDR3 length is 15 residues. In DNA form, the CDR3 reads TGTGCCAGCAGTGATCCAGCGGGGGGGGACAATGAGCAGTTCTTC. It encodes CASSDPAGGDNEQFF.

This clonotype was seen a handful of times. This CDR3 reads CASSDPGGAGEKLFF. DNA of the CDR3: TGTGCCAGCAGTGACCCAGGGGGGGCTGGTGAAAAACTGTTTTTT. V usage is TRBV25-1 and J usage is TRBJ1-4; 7 nucleotides match TRBD1. J was trimmed by 7 bases and V by 3 bases; bases with no gene match: 8. The CDR3 is made up of 15 amino acids. Germline-derived CDR1 and CDR2 are MGHDK and SYGVNS.

This chain uses TRBV7-9 with TRBJ2-1, with TRBD2 matching over 11 bases. V shed 5 bases and J 9 bases; nucleotides not matched to a gene: 9. Germline CDR1 reads SEHNR; CDR2 reads FQNEAQ (reference sequence). The CDR3 covers 15 residues. In DNA, the CDR3 is TGTGCCAGCAGCAGCCTTAGACTAGCGGGATCTGAGCAGTTCTTC. The encoded protein is CASSSLRLAGSEQFF. The full variable domain, its missing parts supplied by reference TRBV7-9 and TRBJ2-1, is DTGVSQNPRHKITKRGQNVTFRCDPISEHNRLYWYRQTLGQGPEFLTYFQNEAQLEKSRLLSDRFSAERPKGSFSTLEIQRTEQGDSAMYLCASSSLRLAGSEQFFGPGTRLTVL.

This chain links TRBV6-2 or TRBV6-3 with TRBJ1-1; D ambiguous. Germline loops: CDR1 MNHEY, CDR2 SVGEGT. This CDR3 has 15 amino acids. Trimming removed 7 bases at V and 2 bases at J, with 17 bases between. The CDR3 sequence is CASNSGQPGNTEAFF. The CDR3 DNA sequence: TGTGCCAGCAATTCGGGTCAACCGGGTAACACTGAAGCTTTCTTT.

The chain is built from TRBV4-3 and TRBJ1-2; D may be TRBD1 (5 bases). The CDR3 is made up of 14 amino acids. V dropped 4 bases and J dropped 3 bases, with 12 bases sitting between them. Looked up from germline, CDR1 is LGHNA and CDR2 is YSLEER. The CDR3 loop reads CASSPFRGDYGYTF. DNA for the CDR3: TGCGCCAGCAGCCCGTTCAGAGGGGACTATGGCTACACCTTC.

This clonotype was seen a few times. The chain has TRBV7-2 and TRBJ2-7, with 9 bases fitting TRBD1. J lost 6 bases, V lost 1 base, and 7 bases had no gene match. Germline V CDR1 and CDR2: SGHTA, FQGNSA. This CDR3 is built from 15 residues. CDR3 amino acids: CASSLDRDRVFEQYF. CDR3 coding DNA: TGTGCCAGCAGCTTAGACCGGGACAGGGTATTCGAGCAGTACTTC.

This clonotype was seen only a few times. The CDR3 region is CSAGLAGRTDTQYF. The CDR3 coding sequence is TGCAGTGCTGGCCTAGCGGGGCGCACAGATACGCAGTATTTT. V usage is TRBV20-1 and J usage is TRBJ2-3; 9 bases line up with TRBD2. Per germline, CDR1 DFQATT and CDR2 SNEGSKA (reference sequence). This CDR3 region has 14 residues. The J segment lost 1 base and the V segment lost 5 bases, leaving 4 bases of the junction unmatched.

This clonotype was observed a handful of times. The CDR3 here is CATSDPASTDTQYF. The CDR3 DNA reads TGTGCCACCAGTGACCCGGCCAGCACAGATACGCAGTATTTT. The chain links TRBV24-1 to TRBJ2-3; D remains ambiguous. The germline V and J ends were trimmed by 4 bases and 0 bases, with 7 bases remaining between them. The CDR3 consists of 14 residues. Germline V CDR1 and CDR2: KGHDR, SFDVKD.

This chain uses TRBV6-2 or TRBV6-3 with TRBJ2-7; D is undetermined. The CDR3 totals 14 residues. The germline gives CDR1 MNHEY, CDR2 SVGEGT. V lost 2 bases and J 3 bases, leaving 11 bases between the germline ends. CDR3 amino acids: CASSYQRKGYEQYF. Here the CDR3 DNA reads TGTGCCAGCAGTTACCAGCGAAAGGGCTACGAGCAGTACTTC.

The rearrangement joins TRBV5-5 to TRBJ1-2; 8 nucleotides line up with TRBD1. Losses at the gene ends were 4 bases for V and 6 bases for J; bases not matched to a gene: 5. The CDR3 runs 13 residues. The germline CDR1 and CDR2 sequences are SGHKS and YYEKEE (reference sequence). As DNA, the CDR3 is TGTGCCAGCAGCGAGGGACAGGAACATGGCTACACCTTC. Its translation: CASSEGQEHGYTF.

The rearrangement joins TRBV12-3 or TRBV12-4 to TRBJ1-1; D unclear. The CDR3 runs 15 residues. Between the trimmed V and J ends, which lost 3 bases and 3 bases, there was a span of 14 bases. For the CDR3, the DNA is TGTGCCAGCAGTTTCCCCCGTAGGGATTACACTGAAGCTTTCTTT. This encodes CASSFPRRDYTEAFF.

This clonotype was seen once. The V and J genes are TRBV6-5 and TRBJ2-3; D remains unclear. Trimming took off 8 bases at V and 0 bases at J, with 12 bases between the two ends. CDR1 and CDR2 (germline): MNHEY, SVGAGI. The CDR3 extends over 14 amino acids. CDR3 nucleotides: TGTGCCAGCCGGATCGGAGCCAGCACAGATACGCAGTATTTT. As protein: CASRIGASTDTQYF.

V gene TRBV12-5 combines with J gene TRBJ1-3; D uncertain. The V end lost 0 bases, the J end lost 0 bases, and 12 bases lay between the germline ends. Germline V gene data show CDR1 as LGHNT and CDR2 as FRNRAP. The CDR3 is made up of 17 amino acids. The CDR3 spells CASGLVQMRNSGNTIYF. The CDR3 DNA reads as TGTGCTAGTGGTTTGGTACAGATGAGGAACTCTGGAAACACCATATATTTT.

The chain uses TRBV20-1 and TRBJ1-4; 10 nucleotides align to TRBD1. V gave up 5 bases and J gave up 7 bases; unmatched junction bases: 7. Germline CDR1 DFQATT, CDR2 SNEGSKA (reference sequence). The CDR3 extends over 14 amino acids. As DNA, the CDR3 is TGCAGTGCTGGGTCAGACAGGGGGCGTGAAAAACTGTTTTTT. It encodes CSAGSDRGREKLFF.

Only a few counts were recorded for this clonotype. The J gene is TRBJ2-7, the V gene TRBV20-1; no definite D call. The germline gives CDR1 DFQATT, CDR2 SNEGSKA (reference sequence). The CDR3 consists of 13 residues. V was cut by 0 bases and J by 9 bases, with 15 bases left in between. The CDR3 region is CSARDLAPSGQYF. The CDR3 DNA reads as TGCAGTGCTAGAGATCTCGCACCTTCGGGGCAGTACTTC.

The rearrangement joins TRBV6-6 to TRBJ1-2; D is ambiguous. The CDR3 length is 15 residues. The V gene lost 6 bases and the J gene lost 2 bases, with 16 bases spanning the gap. Germline lookup yields CDR1 MNHNY and CDR2 SVGAGI (reference sequence). The CDR3 sequence: CASRPGSPRNYGYTF. CDR3 sequence (DNA): TGTGCCAGCAGACCCGGGAGCCCCCGAAACTATGGCTACACCTTC.

The chain has TRBV11-2 and TRBJ2-5; a weak D match, TRBD1 (5 bases). This CDR3 has 14 residues. Germline V CDR1 and CDR2: SGHAT, FQNNGV. V lost 1 base, J lost 3 bases, and 9 bases lay in between. CDR3 bases: TGTGCCAGCAGCTTAGGACAGAGTAAAGAGACCCAGTACTTC. This gives the protein CASSLGQSKETQYF.

This clonotype was found a few times. The V gene is TRBV6-1, the J gene TRBJ1-2, with a tentative D call TRBD1 (5 bases). CDR1 and CDR2 from the germline V gene are MNHNS and SASEGT. The germline V and J ends were trimmed by 5 bases and 0 bases, with 19 bases remaining between them. The CDR3 loop spans 17 amino acids. The CDR3 sequence is CASSLGTGTQANYGYTF. The CDR3, as DNA: TGTGCCAGCAGTCTCGGGACGGGAACCCAAGCTAACTATGGCTACACCTTC.

This clonotype was picked up a small number of times. The J gene is TRBJ2-6, the V gene TRBV6-2 or TRBV6-3; D call uncertain. The germline CDR1 and CDR2 sequences are MNHEY and SVGEGT. The CDR3 contains 13 residues. Trimming pared 6 bases from V and 2 bases from J, leaving 5 bases between. This chain's CDR3 is CASSATGANVLTF. CDR3 nucleotide sequence: TGTGCCAGCAGCGCTACTGGGGCCAACGTCCTGACTTTC.

The chain couples TRBV7-8 to TRBJ1-6; no reliable D call. CDR1 SGHVS and CDR2 FQNEAQ come from the germline V gene. The CDR3 covers 14 residues. Trimming took off 2 bases at V and 10 bases at J, with 12 bases between the two ends. CDR3 DNA sequence: TGTGCCAGCAGCTTAAACAGACTGGCATCACCCCTCCACTTT. It translates to CASSLNRLASPLHF.

The chain uses TRBV2 and TRBJ1-4; no reliable D call. This CDR3 has 14 amino acids. Germline V gene lookup returns CDR1 SNHLY and CDR2 FYNNEI. V was clipped by 7 bases and J by 0 bases, with 9 bases between them. In DNA form, the CDR3 reads TGTGCCAGCAAGCGAGCTTCAACTAATGAAAAACTGTTTTTT. Protein product: CASKRASTNEKLFF.